These T cell receptor beta chains were read from a single sample in a study of cytomegalovirus exposure and HLA in healthy donors. Clones were read by immunoSEQ multiplex PCR, and TCRdb kept only the in-frame ones, dropping some. This sample carries under 200,000 clones, over 70% of them seen once, and the ten largest clones take about 3.4%. Sequencing used PBMCs. The receptors derive from a woman aged 50 to 60 in good health and CMV-seropositive. The CDR3 runs from the conserved cysteine through the conserved F or W. D genes are given only for firm matches. The listing skips clone size in some rows; elsewhere it reads once, few, many or a size class.

clone size: .
J gene: TRBJ1-1
V gene: TRBV6-5
CDR3 length: 15
D gene: .
CDR3 protein: CASSYPAGRNTEAFF
CDR3 DNA: TGTGCCAGCAGTTACCCGGCGGGCCGGAACACTGAAGCTTTCTTT

clone size: once
J gene: TRBJ1-2
V gene: TRBV4-1
CDR3 length: 15
D gene: TRBD1
CDR3 protein: CASSQTGGVSYGYTF
CDR3 DNA: TGCGCCAGCAGCCAAACAGGGGGCGTCAGCTATGGCTACACCTTC

clone size: .
J gene: TRBJ2-5
V gene: TRBV30
CDR3 length: 12
D gene: .
CDR3 protein: CAWSSREETQYF
CDR3 DNA: TGTGCCTGGAGTAGCAGGGAAGAGACCCAGTACTTC

clone size: .
J gene: TRBJ1-6
V gene: TRBV6-1
CDR3 length: 14
D gene: .
CDR3 protein: CASSETQGNSPLHF
CDR3 DNA: TGTGCCAGCAGTGAAACACAGGGAAATTCACCCCTCCACTTT

clone size: .
J gene: TRBJ2-7
V gene: TRBV6-6
CDR3 length: 13
D gene: .
CDR3 protein: CASSYHPSREQYF
CDR3 DNA: TGTGCCAGCAGTTATCACCCCTCGAGGGAGCAGTACTTC

clone size: .
J gene: TRBJ2-7
V gene: TRBV7-8
CDR3 length: 15
D gene: TRBD2
CDR3 protein: CASSWGLAGSYEQYF
CDR3 DNA: TGTGCCAGCAGCTGGGGGCTAGCGGGCTCCTACGAGCAGTACTTC

clone size: .
J gene: TRBJ2-5
V gene: TRBV20-1
CDR3 length: 10
D gene: .
CDR3 protein: CSASQETQYF
CDR3 DNA: TGCAGTGCTTCTCAAGAGACCCAGTACTTC

clone size: once
J gene: TRBJ2-3
V gene: TRBV6-1
CDR3 length: 14
D gene: TRBD2
CDR3 protein: CATASGGAGDTQYF
CDR3 DNA: TGTGCCACCGCTAGCGGGGGGGCCGGAGATACGCAGTATTTT

clone size: .
J gene: TRBJ2-5
V gene: TRBV4-1
CDR3 length: 14
D gene: .
CDR3 protein: CASSQEGGGGTQYF
CDR3 DNA: TGCGCCAGCAGCCAAGAAGGCGGGGGCGGGACCCAGTACTTC

clone size: .
J gene: TRBJ1-2
V gene: TRBV2
CDR3 length: 14
D gene: TRBD1
CDR3 protein: CASSEDGQAYGYTF
CDR3 DNA: TGTGCCAGCAGTGAGGATGGACAGGCCTATGGCTACACCTTC

clone size: once
J gene: TRBJ2-1
V gene: TRBV4-3
CDR3 length: 12
D gene: .
CDR3 protein: CASSQDSSLLFF
CDR3 DNA: TGCGCCAGCAGCCAAGATTCCTCACTTTTGTTCTTC

clone size: .
J gene: TRBJ2-6
V gene: TRBV5-6
CDR3 length: 15
D gene: .
CDR3 protein: CASSLMSSGANVLTF
CDR3 DNA: TGTGCCAGCAGCTTGATGAGCTCTGGGGCCAACGTCCTGACTTTC

clone size: few
J gene: TRBJ1-2
V gene: TRBV20-1
CDR3 length: 11
D gene: TRBD1
CDR3 protein: CSANRGEGYTF
CDR3 DNA: TGCAGTGCTAACAGGGGAGAGGGCTACACCTTC

clone size: .
J gene: TRBJ1-2
V gene: TRBV5-1
CDR3 length: 12
D gene: .
CDR3 protein: CASSLASYGYTF
CDR3 DNA: TGCGCCAGCAGCTTGGCGAGTTATGGCTACACCTTC

clone size: .
J gene: TRBJ1-1
V gene: TRBV5-1
CDR3 length: 14
D gene: TRBD1
CDR3 protein: CASSWTGGGTEAFF
CDR3 DNA: TGCGCCAGCAGCTGGACAGGGGGCGGAACTGAAGCTTTCTTT

clone size: .
J gene: TRBJ1-1
V gene: TRBV13
CDR3 length: 14
D gene: .
CDR3 protein: CASSSISGGTEAFF
CDR3 DNA: TGTGCCAGCAGCAGTATCAGTGGTGGCACTGAAGCTTTCTTT

clone size: .
J gene: TRBJ2-3
V gene: TRBV7-8
CDR3 length: 16
D gene: TRBD2
CDR3 protein: CASSPLGGRRTDTQYF
CDR3 DNA: TGTGCCAGCAGCCCTCTTGGCGGGAGGCGCACAGATACGCAGTATTTT

clone size: .
J gene: TRBJ1-1
V gene: TRBV19
CDR3 length: 14
D gene: TRBD1
CDR3 protein: CASSMDRGRVNAFF
CDR3 DNA: TGTGCCAGTAGTATGGACAGGGGGCGGGTGAATGCTTTCTTT

clone size: once
J gene: TRBJ2-1
V gene: TRBV5-1
CDR3 length: 14
D gene: .
CDR3 protein: CASSLASGDNEQFF
CDR3 DNA: TGCGCCAGCAGCTTGGCCAGCGGTGACAATGAGCAGTTCTTC

clone size: .
J gene: TRBJ2-7
V gene: TRBV7-2
CDR3 length: 12
D gene: .
CDR3 protein: CASSSYSGEQYF
CDR3 DNA: TGTGCCAGCAGCTCGTACTCGGGGGAGCAGTACTTC

clone size: .
J gene: TRBJ2-3
V gene: TRBV7-3
CDR3 length: 17
D gene: TRBD2
CDR3 protein: CASSLSSGGSGLDTQYF
CDR3 DNA: TGTGCCAGCAGCTTAAGTTCCGGCGGGAGTGGATTAGATACGCAGTATTTT

clone size: .
J gene: TRBJ2-7
V gene: TRBV19
CDR3 length: 15
D gene: TRBD2
CDR3 protein: CASSMGGIAPYEQYF
CDR3 DNA: TGTGCCAGTAGTATGGGGGGGATAGCGCCCTACGAGCAGTACTTC

clone size: .
J gene: TRBJ2-1
V gene: TRBV5-4
CDR3 length: 12
D gene: .
CDR3 protein: CASSLTANEQFF
CDR3 DNA: TGTGCCAGCAGCTTAACAGCAAATGAGCAGTTCTTC

clone size: .
J gene: TRBJ2-2
V gene: TRBV6-5
CDR3 length: 15
D gene: TRBD1
CDR3 protein: CASSPGQGQVGELFF
CDR3 DNA: TGTGCCAGCAGTCCGGGACAGGGGCAAGTCGGGGAGCTGTTTTTT

clone size: once
J gene: TRBJ1-2
V gene: TRBV27
CDR3 length: 15
D gene: TRBD1
CDR3 protein: CASRGHGQGEYGYTF
CDR3 DNA: TGTGCCAGCAGGGGACACGGACAGGGGGAGTATGGCTACACCTTC

clone size: once
J gene: TRBJ2-3
V gene: TRBV5-4
CDR3 length: 15
D gene: .
CDR3 protein: CASRAGSGSTDTQYF
CDR3 DNA: TGTGCCAGCAGGGCTGGGAGCGGGAGCACAGATACGCAGTATTTT

clone size: .
J gene: TRBJ2-1
V gene: TRBV19
CDR3 length: 14
D gene: TRBD2
CDR3 protein: CASSTTSVYNEQFF
CDR3 DNA: TGTGCCAGTAGTACGACTAGCGTTTACAATGAGCAGTTCTTC

clone size: .
J gene: TRBJ1-2
V gene: TRBV9
CDR3 length: 17
D gene: TRBD1
CDR3 protein: CASSVEGDSYSNYGYTF
CDR3 DNA: TGTGCCAGCAGCGTAGAAGGGGACAGCTATTCTAACTATGGCTACACCTTC